This T cell receptor (beta chain) was identified in a study of post-analysis software for immune sequencing data. TCR beta cDNA libraries had unique molecular identifiers. One entry per CDR3 protein, called by TCRdb with MiXCR from the PCR reads. The table records about 460,000 distinct CDR3 sequences, around 40% of them present only once. Whole-study results and caveats: TRBV segments more frequent in patients than in controls numbered roughly 5 and included TRBV5-6, TRBV5-1 and TRBV20-1.

Points on this clonotype: Its antigen is currently unknown.

CDR1 is DFQATT and CDR2 is SNEGSKA in the germline V gene (reference sequence). The CDR3 runs to 13 residues. Trimming cost V 1 base and J 6 bases, with 10 bases left between them. The sequence was obtained from a girl aged 10-17 years with multiple sclerosis. The chain carries TRBV20-1 and TRBJ1-5, with D possibly TRBD1 on 5 matching bases. The sample taken for sequencing was blood. The CDR3 is CSARVGEGQPQHF. The CDR3 region has the DNA TGCAGTGCTAGAGTAGGGGAGGGTCAGCCCCAGCATTTT.